The source of this T cell receptor (beta chain) is a study of vaccination and CD4 T cells after COVID-19. Study details: Diagnosis preceded the drawing of post-COVID samples by a median 101 days (range 35 to 161).

MiXCR, applied by TCRdb to the PCR reads, yields one record per CDR3 protein. The sample records about 30,000 distinct CDR3 sequences, 49% being singletons. Time point here: late sampling 161 to 241 days after vaccination in a few convalescent patients. This receptor was taken from a human donor who had recovered from COVID-19. Sample: CD4+ T cells from blood, taken about 7 months after SARS-CoV-2 vaccination.

The CDR3 DNA reads TGTGCCAGCAGCTTAGATGGGGCTAGCGGGGGGTATACGCAGTATTTT. Translated, it gives CASSLDGASGGYTQYF. This chain connects TRBV7-2 to TRBJ2-3; 11 bases are shared with TRBD2. J lost 7 bases, V lost 1 base, and 7 bases had no gene match. Germline V gene sequence: CDR1 SGHTA, CDR2 FQGNSA. The CDR3 consists of 16 residues.